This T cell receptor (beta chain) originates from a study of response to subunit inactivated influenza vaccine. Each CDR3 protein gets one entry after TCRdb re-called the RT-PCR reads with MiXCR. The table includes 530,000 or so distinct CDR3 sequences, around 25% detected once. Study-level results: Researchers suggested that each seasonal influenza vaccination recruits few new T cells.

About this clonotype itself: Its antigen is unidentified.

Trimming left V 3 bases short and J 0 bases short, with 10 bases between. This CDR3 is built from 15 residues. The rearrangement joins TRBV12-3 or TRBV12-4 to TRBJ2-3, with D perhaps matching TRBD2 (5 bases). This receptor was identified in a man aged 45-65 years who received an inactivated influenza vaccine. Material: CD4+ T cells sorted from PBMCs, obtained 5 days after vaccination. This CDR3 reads CASSLLGISTDTQYF. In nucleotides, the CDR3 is TGTGCCAGCAGTTTGCTCGGGATCAGCACAGATACGCAGTATTTT.